A selection of T cell receptor beta chains follows, all from one sample in a study of shared clonotypes between healthy human individuals. Libraries were prepared by immunoSEQ multiplex PCR; TCRdb keeps only in-frame clonotypes and omits some of them. The sample shows some 200,000 clones, about 93% of them seen only once. Sequenced sample: naive CD4+ T cells sorted from blood. Every receptor here comes from a woman aged 25 to 45 in good health. Both conserved end residues are part of each CDR3. D genes are given only for firm matches. The size of a clone is reported for some rows only, either as once, few or many, or as a class for expanded clones.

>.|TRBV6-6|TRBJ1-1|.
TGTGCCAGCAGTTACTACGGGTCGAACACTGAAGCTTTCTTT
CASSYYGSNTEAFF
>.|TRBV10-2|TRBJ2-7|.
TGCGCCAGCAGCGCCACGTGGATTTACGAGCAGTACTTC
CASSATWIYEQYF
>once|TRBV5-1|TRBJ2-3|.
TGCGCCAGCAGCTTAATAGTTAGCGCAGATACGCAGTATTTT
CASSLIVSADTQYF
>.|TRBV1|TRBJ1-1|.
TGCACCAGCAGAATAGGGACAGCTGAAGCTTTCTTT
CTSRIGTAEAFF
>.|TRBV9|TRBJ2-1|.
TGTGCCAGCAGCACCGACTTGCGCAATGAGCAGTTCTTC
CASSTDLRNEQFF
>.|TRBV5-1|TRBJ1-2|.
TGCGCCAGCAGCTTGGCCCGGGACATCACGGTCAATGGCTACACCTTC
CASSLARDITVNGYTF
>.|TRBV28|TRBJ1-5|TRBD1
TGTGCCAGCAGTTTCCCTCGGGACAGGGGAGGTCAGCCCCAGCATTTT
CASSFPRDRGGQPQHF
>.|TRBV28|TRBJ1-4|TRBD1
TGTGCCAGCAGTTTTCCAGGACAGGCCGAAAAACTGTTTTTT
CASSFPGQAEKLFF
>.|TRBV2|TRBJ2-7|TRBD2
TGTGCCAGCAGTGAGCGGGAGTTCAACGAGCAGTACTTC
CASSEREFNEQYF
>.|TRBV5-6|TRBJ2-7|.
TGTGCCAGCAGCTTGAGGGGGGGCACTTACGAGCAGTACTTC
CASSLRGGTYEQYF
>.|TRBV6-6|TRBJ1-5|TRBD1
TGTGCCAGCAAGAGGACAGGAGGGAACCAGCCCCAGCATTTT
CASKRTGGNQPQHF
>.|TRBV30|TRBJ1-3|.
TGTGCCTGGAGGGGGGGCGGATTCGGCAACACCATATATTTT
CAWRGGGFGNTIYF
>.|TRBV28|TRBJ1-4|.
TGTGCCAGCAGGACAGATCCAACTAATGAAAAACTGTTTTTT
CASRTDPTNEKLFF
>.|TRBV6-5|TRBJ2-7|.
TGTGCCAGCAGTTACTCCCCGCCTACAGGTGGGGAGCAGTACTTC
CASSYSPPTGGEQYF
>.|TRBV27|TRBJ1-5|.
TGTGCCAGCAGTTATGTAGGGGGAGAGGGCCCCCAGCATTTT
CASSYVGGEGPQHF
>.|TRBV27|TRBJ1-1|.
TGTGCCAGCAGTTTCACAGGGATGAACACTGAAGCTTTCTTT
CASSFTGMNTEAFF
>.|TRBV28|TRBJ2-7|.
TGTGCCAGCACTATGGCTAACGCCTACGAGCAGTACTTC
CASTMANAYEQYF
>.|TRBV11-2|TRBJ2-7|.
TGTGCCAGCAGCTTAGGGGGGGACTTAACCTACGAGCAGTACTTC
CASSLGGDLTYEQYF
>.|TRBV15|TRBJ1-5|.
TGTGCCACCAGCAAGGAGACAGGATATCAGCCCCAGCATTTT
CATSKETGYQPQHF
>.|TRBV15|TRBJ2-3|.
TGTGCCACCAGAGCTAGTGGCACAGATACGCAGTATTTT
CATRASGTDTQYF
>.|TRBV5-1|TRBJ2-2|TRBD1
TGCGCCAGCAGCGCGGGACAGGGGACCGGGGAGCTGTTTTTT
CASSAGQGTGELFF
>.|TRBV5-8|TRBJ2-7|.
TGTGCCAGCTCCGAGGAGGTTACCTACGAGCAGTACTTC
CASSEEVTYEQYF
>.|TRBV4-2|TRBJ2-7|.
TGTGCCAGCAGCCAAGGAGGGGGATTCTACGAGCAGTACTTC
CASSQGGGFYEQYF
>.|TRBV4-1|TRBJ2-7|TRBD2
TGCGCCAGCAGCCAAGGGGCCCCTGGGCTAGCGGGAGGCGAGCAGTACTTC
CASSQGAPGLAGGEQYF
>.|TRBV4-1|TRBJ1-5|TRBD1
TGCGCCAGCAGCCAACCGGGACAGGGGGTCGGCAATCAGCCCCAGCATTTT
CASSQPGQGVGNQPQHF
>.|TRBV5-1|TRBJ2-1|.
TGCGCCAGCAGCGACGGGGTCTCCTACAATGAGCAGTTCTTC
CASSDGVSYNEQFF
>.|TRBV5-1|TRBJ1-1|.
TGCGCCAGCAGCTTGTTTGCAGGAACCATGAACACTGAAGCTTTCTTT
CASSLFAGTMNTEAFF
>.|TRBV11-2|TRBJ1-5|.
TGTGCCAGCAGCTTAGATGGGGGATACGGTCAGCCCCAGCATTTT
CASSLDGGYGQPQHF
>.|TRBV6-6|TRBJ1-2|.
TGTGCCAGCAGTTACTTGGCTCTCCCCCTTAAAGACTACACCTTC
CASSYLALPLKDYTF
>.|TRBV7-9|TRBJ1-1|.
TGTGCCAGCAGCTCCTCTACGAACACTGAAGCTTTCTTT
CASSSSTNTEAFF
>.|TRBV15|TRBJ2-7|TRBD2
TGTGCCACCAGCGGAAAGACTAGCGGGAGGGGACATTACGAGCAGTACTTC
CATSGKTSGRGHYEQYF
>.|TRBV11-3|TRBJ2-5|.
TGTGCCAGCAGCGTCGGGACAAACCAAGAGACCCAGTACTTC
CASSVGTNQETQYF
>.|TRBV5-8|TRBJ1-4|.
TGTGCCAGCAGTTCCAATTATGCGGGAACTAATGAAAAACTGTTTTTT
CASSSNYAGTNEKLFF
>.|TRBV7-9|TRBJ2-7|TRBD1
TGTGCCAGCAGTCTTATCGACAGGGGGTCTTACGAGCAGTACTTC
CASSLIDRGSYEQYF
>.|TRBV4-2|TRBJ2-4|.
TGTGCCAGCAGCCAAGATGTGCCACAGGATTCCAAAAACATTCAGTACTTC
CASSQDVPQDSKNIQYF
>.|TRBV18|TRBJ2-2|TRBD1
TGTGCCAGCTCACCACAAAGGGGGCAAGTAGCCGGGGAGCTGTTTTTT
CASSPQRGQVAGELFF
>.|TRBV5-6|TRBJ2-6|.
TGTGCCAGCAGCTTGGGCAGGTACTCTGGGGCCAACGTCCTGACTTTC
CASSLGRYSGANVLTF
>.|TRBV5-1|TRBJ2-7|.
TGCGCCAGCAGCCGGGACGGAACCTACGAGCAGTACTTC
CASSRDGTYEQYF
>.|TRBV6-1|TRBJ2-1|.
TGTGCCAGCAGTGAACTTTTAGCGGAGCTCGCCCGGTACAATGAGCAGTTCTTC
CASSELLAELARYNEQFF
>.|TRBV21-1|TRBJ1-4|.
TGTGCCAGCAGCAAACATCAGGGGGCTTGCGGAGAAAAACTGTTTTTT
CASSKHQGACGEKLFF
>.|TRBV25-1|TRBJ2-7|.
TGTGCCAGCAGTGATAGGTGGGAAAACTACGAGCAGTACTTC
CASSDRWENYEQYF
>.|TRBV19|TRBJ1-5|.
TGTGCCAGTAGCCCAACCTCAGGGGCCTATAGCAATCAGCCCCAGCATTTT
CASSPTSGAYSNQPQHF
>.|TRBV5-6|TRBJ1-5|.
TGTGCCAGCAGCTTGGAGCGACACTCAAATCAGCCCCAGCATTTT
CASSLERHSNQPQHF
>.|TRBV18|TRBJ1-4|.
TGTGCCAGCTCACCTGATTTTAAGGAAAAACTGTTTTTT
CASSPDFKEKLFF
>.|TRBV18|TRBJ2-7|TRBD1
TGTGCCAGCTCAACTCCCGGGACAGGGCCTCACGAGCAGTACTTC
CASSTPGTGPHEQYF
>once|TRBV6-5|TRBJ1-4|.
TGTGCCAGCAGCACGGGGGCCCTCCAGGGGGAAAAACTGTTTTTT
CASSTGALQGEKLFF
>.|TRBV10-3|TRBJ1-5|.
TGTGCCATCAGTGACAGGGAGTACAATCAGCCCCAGCATTTT
CAISDREYNQPQHF
>.|TRBV19|TRBJ2-7|.
TGTGCCAGTAGTATTCCAGGGGTCCCCGTCGAGCAGTACTTC
CASSIPGVPVEQYF
>once|TRBV18|TRBJ2-7|TRBD1
TGTGCCAGCTCACCAACGCTTGACAGGGCCGACGAGCAGTACTTC
CASSPTLDRADEQYF
>.|TRBV28|TRBJ2-7|.
TGTGCCAGCAGTCGGGGGGCGTCCTACGAGCAGTACTTC
CASSRGASYEQYF